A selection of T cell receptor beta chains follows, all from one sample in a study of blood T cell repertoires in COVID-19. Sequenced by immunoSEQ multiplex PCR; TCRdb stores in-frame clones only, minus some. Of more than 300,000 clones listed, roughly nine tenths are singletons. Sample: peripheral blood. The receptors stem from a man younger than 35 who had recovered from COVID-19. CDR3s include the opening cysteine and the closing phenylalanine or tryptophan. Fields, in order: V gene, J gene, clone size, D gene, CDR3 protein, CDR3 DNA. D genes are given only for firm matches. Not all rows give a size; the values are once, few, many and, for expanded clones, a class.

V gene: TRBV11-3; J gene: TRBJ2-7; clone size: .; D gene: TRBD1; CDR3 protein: CASSPGQAPYEQYF; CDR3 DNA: TGTGCCAGCAGCCCGGGACAGGCACCCTACGAGCAGTACTTC
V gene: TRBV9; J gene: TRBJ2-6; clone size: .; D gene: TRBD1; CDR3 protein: CASSEVGTGGKLSGANVLTF; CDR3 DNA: TGTGCCAGCAGCGAAGTGGGAACAGGGGGCAAACTCTCTGGGGCCAACGTCCTGACTTTC
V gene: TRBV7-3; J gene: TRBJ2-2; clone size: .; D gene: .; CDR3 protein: CASRPPGTWNTGELFF; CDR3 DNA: TGTGCCAGCAGGCCTCCCGGGACTTGGAACACCGGGGAGCTGTTTTTT
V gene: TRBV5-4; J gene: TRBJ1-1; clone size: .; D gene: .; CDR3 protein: CASSLAGATEAFF; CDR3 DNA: TGTGCCAGCAGCTTGGCAGGGGCCACTGAAGCTTTCTTT
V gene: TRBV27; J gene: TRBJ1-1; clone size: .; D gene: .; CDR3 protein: CASRPQGQVNTEAFF; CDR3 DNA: TGTGCCAGCAGACCTCAGGGACAAGTGAACACTGAAGCTTTCTTT
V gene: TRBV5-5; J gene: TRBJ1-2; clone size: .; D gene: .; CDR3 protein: CASSLGLINYGYTF; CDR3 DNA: TGTGCCAGCAGCTTGGGACTTATTAACTATGGCTACACCTTC
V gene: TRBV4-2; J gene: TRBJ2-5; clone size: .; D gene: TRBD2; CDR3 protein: CASSQASGGEAETQYF; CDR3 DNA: TGTGCCAGCAGCCAAGCTAGCGGAGGAGAGGCGGAGACCCAGTACTTC
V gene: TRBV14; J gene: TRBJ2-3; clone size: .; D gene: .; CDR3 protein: CASSQMDTFGTQYF; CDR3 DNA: TGTGCCAGCAGCCAGATGGACACTTTCGGGACGCAGTATTTT
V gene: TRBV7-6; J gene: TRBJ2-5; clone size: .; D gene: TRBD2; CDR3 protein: CASSQRLAQTQYF; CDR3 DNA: TGTGCCAGCAGCCAGCGACTAGCTCAGACCCAGTACTTC
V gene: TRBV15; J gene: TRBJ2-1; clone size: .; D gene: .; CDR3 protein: CATSRDQDYRSSYNEQFF; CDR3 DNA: TGTGCCACCAGCAGAGATCAAGATTACCGTAGCTCCTACAATGAGCAGTTCTTC
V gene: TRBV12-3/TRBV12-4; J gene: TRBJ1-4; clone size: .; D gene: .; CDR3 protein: CASSVVGAGKLFF; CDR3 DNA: TGTGCCAGCTCCGTGGTGGGGGCAGGAAAACTGTTTTTT
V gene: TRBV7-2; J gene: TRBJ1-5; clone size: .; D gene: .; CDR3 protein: CASSLNSGLNQPQHF; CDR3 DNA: TGTGCCAGCAGCTTAAATTCAGGGTTGAATCAGCCCCAGCATTTT
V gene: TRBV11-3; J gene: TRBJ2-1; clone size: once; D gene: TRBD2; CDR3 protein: CASSLGLAGGYEQFF; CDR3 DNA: TGTGCCAGCAGCCTGGGACTAGCGGGAGGATATGAGCAGTTCTTC
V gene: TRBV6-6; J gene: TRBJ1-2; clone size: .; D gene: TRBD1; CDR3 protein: CASRDRQGGGYTF; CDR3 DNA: TGTGCCAGCAGAGATCGACAGGGGGGAGGCTACACCTTC
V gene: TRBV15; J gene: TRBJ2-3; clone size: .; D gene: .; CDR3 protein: CATSRGVGDSTEMADTQYF; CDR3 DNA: TGTGCCACCAGCAGAGGGGTGGGGGACTCGACCGAGATGGCAGATACGCAGTATTTT
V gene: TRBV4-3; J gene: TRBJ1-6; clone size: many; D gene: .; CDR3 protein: CASSQAPGEGSPLHF; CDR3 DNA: TGCGCCAGCAGCCAAGCCCCGGGAGAGGGTTCACCCCTCCACTTT
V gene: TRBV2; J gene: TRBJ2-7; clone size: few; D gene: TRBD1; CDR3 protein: CASSDPLTGGGNEQYF; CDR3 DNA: TGTGCCAGCAGCGACCCTCTGACAGGGGGTGGGAACGAGCAGTACTTC
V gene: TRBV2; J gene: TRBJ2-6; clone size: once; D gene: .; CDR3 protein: CASSDRQLSGANVLTF; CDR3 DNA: TGTGCCAGCAGTGACCGACAACTCTCTGGGGCCAACGTCCTGACTTTC
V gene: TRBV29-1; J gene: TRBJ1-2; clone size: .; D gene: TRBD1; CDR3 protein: CSVEFGQGESAYGYTF; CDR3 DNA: TGCAGCGTTGAATTTGGGCAGGGGGAAAGTGCCTATGGCTACACCTTC
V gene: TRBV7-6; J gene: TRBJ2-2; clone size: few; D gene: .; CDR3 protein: CASRQTGFHTGELFF; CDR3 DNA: TGTGCCAGCAGACAAACAGGTTTCCACACCGGGGAGCTGTTTTTT
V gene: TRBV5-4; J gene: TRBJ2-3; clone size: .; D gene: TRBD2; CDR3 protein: CASSLEASGGASTDTQYF; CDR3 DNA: TGTGCCAGCAGCTTGGAGGCTAGCGGGGGGGCAAGCACAGATACGCAGTATTTT
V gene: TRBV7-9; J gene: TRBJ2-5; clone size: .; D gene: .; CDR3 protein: CASSRGGFEGFGAQYF; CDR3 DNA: TGTGCCAGCAGCCGAGGGGGATTCGAGGGCTTCGGAGCCCAGTACTTC
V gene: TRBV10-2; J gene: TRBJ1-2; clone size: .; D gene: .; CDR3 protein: CASSEHRTAGYTF; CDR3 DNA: TGCGCCAGCAGTGAACACAGGACGGCTGGCTACACCTTC
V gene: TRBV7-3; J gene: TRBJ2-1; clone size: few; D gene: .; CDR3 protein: CASMGEGEYEQFF; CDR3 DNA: TGTGCCAGCATGGGGGAGGGGGAGTATGAGCAGTTCTTC
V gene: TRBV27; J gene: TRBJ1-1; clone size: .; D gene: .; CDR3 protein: CASSYDGALAFF; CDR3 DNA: TGTGCCAGCAGTTATGATGGGGCCCTAGCTTTCTTT
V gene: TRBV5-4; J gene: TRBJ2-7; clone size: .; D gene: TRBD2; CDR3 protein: CASSPSSREDDEQYF; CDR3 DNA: TGTGCCAGCAGCCCATCCTCGCGGGAGGACGATGAGCAGTACTTC
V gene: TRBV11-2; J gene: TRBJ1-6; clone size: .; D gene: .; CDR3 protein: CASSMQVVNSPLHF; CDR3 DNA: TGTGCCAGCAGCATGCAGGTCGTTAATTCACCCCTCCACTTT
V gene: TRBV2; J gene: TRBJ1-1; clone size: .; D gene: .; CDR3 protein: CASSESGLLSNTEAFF; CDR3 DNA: TGTGCCAGCAGTGAAAGCGGCCTTCTTTCGAACACTGAAGCTTTCTTT
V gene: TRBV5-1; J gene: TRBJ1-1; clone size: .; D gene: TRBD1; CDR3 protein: CASSLVQGGTEAFF; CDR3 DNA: TGCGCCAGCAGCTTGGTCCAGGGGGGTACTGAAGCTTTCTTT
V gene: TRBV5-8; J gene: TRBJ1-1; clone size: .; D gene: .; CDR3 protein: CASSSRGGRTEAFF; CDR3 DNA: TGTGCCAGCAGCTCGAGGGGGGGGAGGACTGAAGCTTTCTTT
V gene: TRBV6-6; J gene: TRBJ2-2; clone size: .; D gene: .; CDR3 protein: CASSYGRGENTGELFF; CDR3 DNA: TGTGCCAGCAGTTACGGTAGAGGCGAGAACACCGGGGAGCTGTTTTTT
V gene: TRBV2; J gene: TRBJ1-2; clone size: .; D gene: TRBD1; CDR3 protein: CASSEPTYLTGEFNYGYTF; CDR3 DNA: TGTGCCAGCAGTGAGCCAACCTACCTGACAGGGGAGTTTAACTATGGCTACACCTTC
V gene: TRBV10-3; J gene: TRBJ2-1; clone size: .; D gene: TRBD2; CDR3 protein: CAISEDSPSGSYNEQFF; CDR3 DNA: TGTGCCATCAGTGAGGATTCTCCTAGCGGGTCCTACAATGAGCAGTTCTTC
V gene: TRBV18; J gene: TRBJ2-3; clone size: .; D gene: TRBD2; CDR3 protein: CASSVTSALDTQYF; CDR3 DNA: TGTGCCAGCTCAGTCACTAGCGCCCTAGATACGCAGTATTTT
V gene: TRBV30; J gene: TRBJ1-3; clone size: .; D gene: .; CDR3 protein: CAWSAGRGPGNTIYF; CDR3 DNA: TGTGCCTGGAGTGCCGGGAGGGGCCCTGGAAACACCATATATTTT
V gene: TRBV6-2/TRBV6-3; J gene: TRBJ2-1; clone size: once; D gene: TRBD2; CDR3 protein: CASSTRLAGVPRNEQFF; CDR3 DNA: TGTGCCAGCAGTACCAGACTAGCGGGGGTCCCGCGGAATGAGCAGTTCTTC
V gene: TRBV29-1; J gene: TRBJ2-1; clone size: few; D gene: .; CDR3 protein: CSEERGNEQFF; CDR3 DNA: TGCAGCGAAGAAAGAGGTAATGAGCAGTTCTTC
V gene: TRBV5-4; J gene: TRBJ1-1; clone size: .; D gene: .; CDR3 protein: CASSRDRMNTEAFF; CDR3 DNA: TGTGCCAGCAGCCGAGACAGGATGAACACTGAAGCTTTCTTT
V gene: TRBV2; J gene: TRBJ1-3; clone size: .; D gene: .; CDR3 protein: CASGTSGNTIYF; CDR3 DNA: TGTGCCAGCGGGACATCTGGAAACACCATATATTTT
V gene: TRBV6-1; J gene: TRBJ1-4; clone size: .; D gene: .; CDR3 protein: CASSETTHSYEKLFF; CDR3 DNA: TGTGCCAGCAGTGAAACCACCCACAGCTATGAAAAACTGTTTTTT
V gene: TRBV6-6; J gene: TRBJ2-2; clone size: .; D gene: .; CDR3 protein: CASTETGTRNTGELFF; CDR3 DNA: TGTGCCAGCACAGAAACCGGGACAAGAAACACCGGGGAGCTGTTTTTT
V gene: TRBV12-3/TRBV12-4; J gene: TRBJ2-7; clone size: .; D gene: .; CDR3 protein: CASSLDVAYEQYF; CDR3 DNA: TGTGCCAGCAGTTTAGACGTAGCCTACGAGCAGTACTTC
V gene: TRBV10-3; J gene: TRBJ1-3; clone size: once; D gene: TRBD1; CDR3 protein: CAISEGRGPGNTIYF; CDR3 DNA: TGTGCCATCAGTGAGGGCAGGGGGCCCGGAAACACCATATATTTT
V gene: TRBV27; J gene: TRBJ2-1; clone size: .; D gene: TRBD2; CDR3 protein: CASSFGGEYNEQFF; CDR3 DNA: TGTGCCAGCAGTTTCGGGGGGGAATACAATGAGCAGTTCTTC
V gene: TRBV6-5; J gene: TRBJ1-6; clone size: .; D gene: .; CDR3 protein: CASSYSGQGNSPLHF; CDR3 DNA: TGTGCCAGCAGTTACTCGGGTCAGGGGAATTCACCCCTCCACTTT
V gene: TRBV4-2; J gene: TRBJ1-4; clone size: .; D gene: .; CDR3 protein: CASSIGEVGEKLFF; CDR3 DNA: TGTGCCAGCAGCATCGGGGAGGTAGGAGAAAAACTGTTTTTT
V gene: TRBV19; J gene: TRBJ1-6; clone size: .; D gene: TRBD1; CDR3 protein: CASSMAGTGASPLHF; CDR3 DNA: TGTGCCAGTAGTATGGCGGGGACAGGAGCGTCACCCCTCCACTTT
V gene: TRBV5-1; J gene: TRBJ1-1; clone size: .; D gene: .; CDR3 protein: CASRGYRDHLNTEAFF; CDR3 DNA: TGCGCCAGCAGGGGCTACCGGGATCACCTAAACACTGAAGCTTTCTTT
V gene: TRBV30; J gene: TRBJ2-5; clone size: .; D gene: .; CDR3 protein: CAWSVGNSGETQYF; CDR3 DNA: TGTGCCTGGAGTGTGGGCAACTCGGGGGAGACCCAGTACTTC
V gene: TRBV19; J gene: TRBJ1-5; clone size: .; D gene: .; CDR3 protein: CASSWGDYSNQPQHF; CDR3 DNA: TGTGCCAGTAGTTGGGGGGATTATAGCAATCAGCCCCAGCATTTT
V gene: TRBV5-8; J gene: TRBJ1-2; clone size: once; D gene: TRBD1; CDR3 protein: CASSLRTGRPGYTF; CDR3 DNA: TGTGCCAGCAGCTTACGGACAGGACGCCCGGGCTACACCTTC
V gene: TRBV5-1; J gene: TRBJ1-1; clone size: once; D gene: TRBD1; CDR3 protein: CASRLGGGETEAFF; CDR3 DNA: TGCGCCAGCAGGTTAGGAGGGGGCGAGACTGAAGCTTTCTTT
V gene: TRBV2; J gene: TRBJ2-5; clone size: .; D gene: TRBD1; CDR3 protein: CALRGPSYQETQYF; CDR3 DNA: TGTGCCCTCAGGGGGCCTTCGTACCAAGAGACCCAGTACTTC
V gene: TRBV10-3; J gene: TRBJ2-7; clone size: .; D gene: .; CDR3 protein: CAISESGTTFYEQYF; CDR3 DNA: TGTGCCATCAGTGAGTCTGGGACAACTTTCTACGAGCAGTACTTC
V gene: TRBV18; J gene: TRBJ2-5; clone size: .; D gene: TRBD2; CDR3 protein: CASSPPSGLETQYF; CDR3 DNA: TGTGCCAGCTCACCCCCTAGCGGGTTGGAGACCCAGTACTTC
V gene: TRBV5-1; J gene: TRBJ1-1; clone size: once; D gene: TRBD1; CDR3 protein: CASSLGGDREITEAFF; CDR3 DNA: TGCGCCAGCAGCTTGGGCGGGGACAGGGAGATTACTGAAGCTTTCTTT
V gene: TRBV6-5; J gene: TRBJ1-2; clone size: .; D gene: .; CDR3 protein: CASSGTGPVYGYTF; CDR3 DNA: TGTGCCAGCAGCGGAACAGGACCCGTTTATGGCTACACCTTC
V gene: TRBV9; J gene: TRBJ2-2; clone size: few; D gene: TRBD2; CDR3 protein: CASSVEAGANTGELFF; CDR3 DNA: TGTGCCAGCAGCGTGGAAGCGGGGGCGAACACCGGGGAGCTGTTTTTT
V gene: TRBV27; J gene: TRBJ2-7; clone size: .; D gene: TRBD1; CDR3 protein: CASSRGTGKDYEQYF; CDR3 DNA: TGTGCCAGCAGCCGGGGGACAGGGAAAGACTACGAGCAGTACTTC
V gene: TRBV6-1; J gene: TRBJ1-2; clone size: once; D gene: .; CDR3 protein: CASSERIQGYTF; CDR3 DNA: TGTGCCAGCAGTGAACGAATACAGGGCTACACCTTC